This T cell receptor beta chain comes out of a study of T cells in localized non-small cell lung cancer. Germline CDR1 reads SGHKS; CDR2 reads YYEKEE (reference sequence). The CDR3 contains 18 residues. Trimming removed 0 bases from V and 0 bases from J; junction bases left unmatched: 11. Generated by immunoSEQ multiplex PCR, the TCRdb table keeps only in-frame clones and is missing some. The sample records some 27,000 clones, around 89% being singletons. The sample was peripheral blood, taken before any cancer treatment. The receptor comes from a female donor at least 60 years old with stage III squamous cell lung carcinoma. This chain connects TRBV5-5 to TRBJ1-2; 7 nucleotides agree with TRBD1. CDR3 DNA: TGTGCCAGCAGCTTGGACAGGGGCCATTCTCCTGCTAACTATGGCTACACCTTC. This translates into CASSLDRGHSPANYGYTF.